This T cell receptor (beta chain) was sequenced for a study of blood T cell repertoires in COVID-19. The wider study: COVID-19 samples, acute and convalescent, were from the United States, Italy and Spain. PBMCs, B-cell-depleted T cells, or T cells were the source of the cDNA or gDNA that made up the material.

Trimming removed 5 bases from V and 2 bases from J; junction bases left unmatched: 4. This CDR3 contains 14 residues. Germline V gene lookup returns CDR1 MDHEN and CDR2 SYDVKM. The authors' processing: Estimation of nucleated cell counts relied on the amplification of reference gene primers. Clones were sequenced by immunoSEQ multiplex PCR, and TCRdb holds only the in-frame ones, with some missing. For V, J and clone size, that table is used; D and trimming come from the DNA. The table includes some 190,000 clones, more than 60% detected once. The origin of this receptor is a woman between 45 and 60 years old with acute or convalescent COVID-19. The V and J genes are TRBV28 and TRBJ2-5, with TRBD2 identical over 8 bases. The sample was peripheral blood. CDR3 DNA: TGTGCCAGCAGTCACGTAGCGGGGCAAGAGACCCAGTACTTC. This encodes CASSHVAGQETQYF.